The clone carrying this T cell receptor beta chain was found a few times. The CDR3 is made up of 14 amino acids. Trimming shortened V by 3 bases and J by 5 bases, and 14 bases separated the two germline ends. These data belong to a study of blood T cell repertoires in COVID-19. Study background: Samples of COVID-19 (acute and convalescent) were obtained from the United States, Italy and Spain. The cDNA or gDNA used as material had been derived from T cells, B-cell-depleted T cells, or PBMCs.

Authors' analysis steps: Using reference gene primer amplification, nucleated cell counts were estimated. Here immunoSEQ multiplex PCR was the method, and the copy in TCRdb shows in-frame clones only, minus some. That table supplies the V and J calls and clone size; D and trimming were determined from the DNA. The table records about 210,000 clones, 84% of them present only once. What was sequenced was peripheral blood. The sequence was obtained from a woman aged 45-60 years with active or convalescent COVID-19. The chain is built from TRBV5-3 and TRBJ1-1; unclear D gene. TRBV5-3 is sorted into the ORF group, with uncertain function. CDR3 coding DNA: TGTGCCAGAAGCTGCGAGGGATCGCGTACTGAAGCTTTCTTT. It is translated as CARSCEGSRTEAFF.